This T cell receptor beta chain emerged from a study of blood T cell repertoires in COVID-19. Study details: Whether acute or convalescent, the COVID-19 samples came from the United States, Italy and Spain.

Some clones are missing from TCRdb's copy, which holds only in-frame ones; the method was immunoSEQ multiplex PCR. The top ten clones hold 1.5% to 1.9% of a sample with 440,000 or so clones, about 91% of them seen once. The germline V gene encodes CDR1 LNHDA and CDR2 SQIVND (reference sequence). The CDR3 runs to 11 residues. Trimming cost V 5 bases and J 7 bases, with 5 bases left between them. The chain combines TRBV19 with TRBJ2-2; D is ambiguous. The sequence derives from a woman in her thirties or forties with COVID-19, enrolled during active disease. Input material: peripheral blood. The CDR3 region has the DNA TGTGCCAGTAGTTCCATCGGGGAGCTGTTTTTT. It encodes CASSSIGELFF.